This TCR beta chain derives from a study of blood T cell repertoires in COVID-19. Methods used by the authors: Scientists estimated how many nucleated cells there were by amplifying reference gene primers. TCRdb's table, derived via immunoSEQ multiplex PCR, lists solely in-frame clones and lacks some. The D gene and trimming were derived from the DNA, and the V and J assignments and clone size from that table. The sample has about 170,000 clones; around four fifths are singletons. Germline assignment: CDR1 MNHEY and CDR2 SMNVEV (reference sequence). Germline trimming cut 6 bases from V and 4 bases from J; bases unmatched to any gene: 5. There are 15 residues in the CDR3.

The TCR comes from a woman older than 75 with acute or convalescent COVID-19. The gene calls are TRBV27 and TRBJ1-6; TRBD1 matches 8 bases. The source material was peripheral blood. Here the CDR3 reads CASSPGGLYNSPLHF. The CDR3 region has the DNA TGTGCCAGCAGCCCAGGGGGCCTTTATAATTCACCCCTCCACTTT.